A single sample is the source of the 30 T cell receptor beta chains below, sequenced in a study of OX40 agonist ivuxolimab in advanced cancers. Clones were read by immunoSEQ multiplex PCR, and TCRdb kept only the in-frame ones, dropping some. This sample has over 50,000 clones; roughly 90% occur once, and the top ten carry 1.4%. The sample consisted of CD4+ or CD8+ T cells sorted from blood, taken in a trial of the OX40 agonist ivuxolimab. Receptors were obtained from an adult with an advanced solid tumor such as melanoma, head and neck, liver or kidney cancer.

V gene TRBV30 combines with J gene TRBJ2-7; unclear D gene. From germline, CDR1 is GTSNPN and CDR2 SVGIG (reference sequence). CDR3 length: 11 residues. V was pared by 2 bases and J by 4 bases, with 6 bases between. This CDR3 reads CAWSLRYEQYF. CDR3 DNA: TGTGCCTGGAGTCTGCGATACGAGCAGTACTTC.

A single count supports this clone. J is TRBJ1-6 and V is TRBV7-3; TRBD1 matches at 7 bases. There are 14 residues in the CDR3. V trimming: 2 bases; J trimming: 7 bases; junction bases outside the gene matches: 2. The germline CDR1 and CDR2 sequences are SGHTA and FQGTGA. CDR3 in DNA: TGTGCCAGCAGCTTAGGGACAGCCAATTCACCCCTCCACTTT. Residues: CASSLGTANSPLHF.

The gene calls are TRBV30 and TRBJ2-5; 10 positions agree with TRBD2. The V segment lost 8 bases and the J segment 4 bases; nucleotides outside the gene matches: 16. Germline assignment: CDR1 GTSNPN and CDR2 SVGIG (reference sequence). This CDR3 is 16 amino acids long. The CDR3 loop is CAGKGAGGGLRETQYF. In DNA form, the CDR3 reads TGTGCCGGGAAGGGAGCGGGAGGGGGGTTGCGAGAGACCCAGTACTTC.

The J gene is TRBJ2-2, the V gene TRBV19; D gene uncertain. From germline, CDR1 is LNHDA and CDR2 SQIVND (reference sequence). This CDR3 is built from 15 residues. Trimming stripped 3 bases from V and 7 bases from J, with 15 bases between. DNA for the CDR3: TGTGCCAGTAGTATTTCCGGTGCAGGTGTCGGGGAGCTGTTTTTT. Translating it yields CASSISGAGVGELFF.

The V and J genes are TRBV28 and TRBJ1-4; unclear D gene. Germline V gives CDR1 MDHEN, CDR2 SYDVKM. The CDR3 sequence is 15 residues long. Trimming cost V 1 base and J 1 base, with 7 bases left between them. The DNA of the CDR3 is TGTGCCAGCAGTTTATATGGGATAACTAATGAAAAACTGTTTTTT. The encoded protein is CASSLYGITNEKLFF.

This chain joins TRBV28 and TRBJ2-3, with D maybe TRBD1 (6 bases). Germline V gives CDR1 MDHEN, CDR2 SYDVKM. This CDR3 contains 14 residues. Trimming shortened V by 11 bases and J by 4 bases, and 19 bases separated the two germline ends. CDR3 DNA: TGTGCCGCCTTGCCCGGGACAAGGGCAGATACGCAGTATTTT. Translated: CAALPGTRADTQYF.

The gene calls are TRBV30 and TRBJ2-7; D gene unclear. Germline V lookup: CDR1 GTSNPN, CDR2 SVGIG (reference sequence). The CDR3 runs to 12 residues. V was trimmed by 1 base and J by 0 bases, leaving 4 bases between them. The chain's CDR3 is CAWSASSYEQYF. As DNA, the CDR3 is TGTGCCTGGAGTGCGTCCTCCTACGAGCAGTACTTC.

This chain links TRBV10-1 with TRBJ2-1, with 8 bases that match TRBD1. V gave up 5 bases and J gave up 6 bases; unmatched junction bases: 9. The CDR3 is 15 residues long. Germline V gene lookup returns CDR1 WNHNN and CDR2 SYGVQD (reference sequence). Written as DNA, the CDR3 is TGCGCCAGCAGTTCCGACAGGGGTCTTTTCAATGAGCAGTTCTTC. Protein: CASSSDRGLFNEQFF.

The chain couples TRBV5-4 to TRBJ2-3; tentatively, D is TRBD1 or TRBD2 (5 bases each). CDR1 and CDR2 (germline): SGHNT, YYREEE (reference sequence). V lost 5 bases and J 2 bases, leaving 12 bases between the germline ends. The length of the CDR3 is 14 residues. CDR3: CASRDLGDTDTQYF. The CDR3, as DNA: TGTGCCAGCAGGGATTTGGGGGACACAGATACGCAGTATTTT.

The gene calls are TRBV5-4 and TRBJ1-1; 7 bases map to TRBD1. CDR3 size: 15 residues. V shed 4 bases and J 0 bases; nucleotides not matched to a gene: 6. Germline CDR1 SGHNT, CDR2 YYREEE (reference sequence). CDR3 residues: CASSLPGQMNTEAFF. The CDR3 DNA sequence: TGTGCCAGCAGCCTGCCGGGACAGATGAACACTGAAGCTTTCTTT. The full variable domain, rest sourced from reference TRBV5-4 and TRBJ1-1, is ETGVTQSPTHLIKTRGQQVTLRCSSQSGHNTVSWYQQALGQGPQFIFQYYREEENGRGNFPPRFSGLQFPNYSSELNVNALELDDSALYLCASSLPGQMNTEAFFGQGTRLTVV.

This clone has more than one count but fewer than ten. Germline and junction disagree at one end, which may indicate a read error. CDR3 DNA sequence: TGTGCCAGCAGCTCCGACGGTCTCCGGATTGCCTTC. The encoded protein is CASSSDGLRIAF. The chain has TRBV7-3 and TRBJ1-2; no firm D call. Germline V lookup: CDR1 SGHTA, CDR2 FQGTGA. CDR3 length equals 12 residues.

The gene calls are TRBV29-1 and TRBJ2-3; 11 bases are shared with TRBD1. Germline V gene lookup returns CDR1 SQVTM and CDR2 ANQGSEA. This CDR3 is built from 14 residues. V was pared by 3 bases and J by 3 bases, with 2 bases of the junction left unmatched. In DNA, the CDR3 is TGCAGCGTTGAGGGGACAGGGGGAACAGATACGCAGTATTTT. Its translation: CSVEGTGGTDTQYF.

The rearrangement uses TRBV9 and TRBJ1-2; D is unclear. This CDR3 spans 16 amino acids. CDR1 SGDLS and CDR2 YYNGEE come from the germline V gene. Trimming removed 4 bases at V and 0 bases at J, with 16 bases between. The CDR3 region is CASSPRSTLTNYGYTF. Written as DNA, the CDR3 is TGTGCCAGCAGCCCCCGTAGCACCCTTACTAACTATGGCTACACCTTC.

The chain links TRBV28 to TRBJ1-4; D call uncertain. V was trimmed by 10 bases and J by 3 bases, leaving 9 bases between them. Germline V CDR1 and CDR2: MDHEN, SYDVKM. This CDR3 comprises 12 residues. The CDR3 coding sequence is TGTGCCACGAGGGAATCTAATGAAAAACTGTTTTTT. Amino acid sequence: CATRESNEKLFF.

The chain is built from TRBV9 and TRBJ2-3, with 8 bases lining up with TRBD1. V shed 4 bases, J shed 4 bases, and the junction held 11 bases outside the gene matches. Germline V gene sequence: CDR1 SGDLS, CDR2 YYNGEE. The CDR3 totals 16 residues. CDR3 protein: CASSLFGQGAADTQYF. As DNA, the CDR3 is TGTGCCAGCAGCCTCTTCGGGCAGGGGGCCGCAGATACGCAGTATTTT.

The CDR3 region is CASSPQAMGNSPLHF. CDR3 DNA: TGTGCCAGCAGTCCACAGGCCATGGGGAATTCACCCCTCCACTTT. V gene TRBV6-6 combines with J gene TRBJ1-6, with a weak D call TRBD1 (5 bases). Trimming took off 5 bases at V and 7 bases at J, with 15 bases between the two ends. The CDR3 loop spans 15 amino acids. Germline assignment: CDR1 MNHNY and CDR2 SVGAGI (reference sequence).

The chain couples TRBV4-1 to TRBJ1-2; TRBD1 aligns across 10 bases. V lost 1 base, J lost 4 bases, and 15 bases stayed unmatched. The length of the CDR3 is 19 residues. Germline V CDR1 and CDR2: MGHRA, YSYEKL. CDR3 DNA sequence: TGCGCCAGCAGCCAAGTAATGAACGGCCCGGGACAGGGGATCTATGGCTACACCTTC. Translating gives CASSQVMNGPGQGIYGYTF.

This chain joins TRBV9 and TRBJ1-3, with D unresolved. The V gene lost 7 bases and the J gene lost 0 bases, with 5 bases spanning the gap. Germline V CDR1 and CDR2: SGDLS, YYNGEE. This CDR3 is 12 amino acids long. As DNA, the CDR3 is TGTGCCAGCGCAGGCTCTGGAAACACCATATATTTT. It translates to CASAGSGNTIYF.

This clone was picked up one time. The chain joins TRBV6-1 to TRBJ2-5; D may correspond to TRBD1 or TRBD2 (5 bases each). Germline-derived CDR1 and CDR2 are MNHNS and SASEGT. The V end was cut by 8 bases, the J end by 4 bases, with 20 bases between. The CDR3 extends over 15 amino acids. Here the CDR3 reads CASATGMLRGETQYF. CDR3 coding DNA: TGTGCCAGCGCCACCGGGATGCTAAGGGGAGAGACCCAGTACTTC.

In its sample, this clone was seen once. This chain joins TRBV19 and TRBJ2-7; TRBD1 matches 9 bases. Per the germline V gene, CDR1 is LNHDA and CDR2 is SQIVND (reference sequence). This CDR3 spans 14 amino acids. V trimming: 4 bases; J trimming: 2 bases; junction bases outside the gene matches: 3. The CDR3 bases are TGTGCCAGTAGTACGACAGGGGGTCCCTACGAGCAGTACTTC. Amino acid sequence: CASSTTGGPYEQYF. The full variable domain, in which reference TRBV19 and TRBJ2-7 provide the parts outside the CDR3, is DGGITQSPKYLFRKEGQNVTLSCEQNLNHDAMYWYRQDPGQGLRLIYYSQIVNDFQKGDIAEGYSVSREKKESFPLTVTSAQKNPTAFYLCASSTTGGPYEQYFGPGTRLTVT.

J is TRBJ2-7 and V is TRBV7-9; D uncertain. CDR1 and CDR2 from the germline V gene are SEHNR and FQNEAQ (reference sequence). The CDR3 length is 11 residues. V dropped 5 bases and J dropped 5 bases, with 7 bases sitting between them. This CDR3 reads CASSISDEQYF. The CDR3 coding sequence is TGTGCCAGCAGCATCTCAGACGAGCAGTACTTC.

The chain couples TRBV30 to TRBJ2-7; 10 nucleotides agree with TRBD1. Germline V gene data show CDR1 as GTSNPN and CDR2 as SVGIG (reference sequence). The ends lost 8 bases at V and 4 bases at J; junction bases unmatched: 5. This CDR3 region has 12 residues. The CDR3 nucleotides read TGTGCCGGCAGGGACAGGGGATACGAGCAGTACTTC. Amino acid sequence: CAGRDRGYEQYF.

The V call is TRBV7-9, the J call TRBJ2-1; TRBD2 matches 8 bases. CDR1 and CDR2 (germline): SEHNR, FQNEAQ (reference sequence). After removal of 5 bases from V and 7 bases from J, the junction contained 16 bases not matched to a gene. The CDR3 sequence is 17 residues long. CDR3 residues: CASSPRSAASGWNEQFF. The DNA of the CDR3 is TGTGCCAGCAGCCCCCGGTCGGCGGCTAGCGGGTGGAATGAGCAGTTCTTC. The full variable domain, with the rest looked up from reference TRBV7-9 and TRBJ2-1, is DTGVSQNPRHKITKRGQNVTFRCDPISEHNRLYWYRQTLGQGPEFLTYFQNEAQLEKSRLLSDRFSAERPKGSFSTLEIQRTEQGDSAMYLCASSPRSAASGWNEQFFGPGTRLTVL.

V and J are TRBV27 and TRBJ1-5; 8 bases are a match to TRBD1. The CDR3 consists of 13 residues. Germline trimming cut 6 bases from V and 9 bases from J; bases unmatched to any gene: 7. Germline CDR1 reads MNHEY; CDR2 reads SMNVEV (reference sequence). This CDR3 reads CASSDRQGSPQHF. CDR3 bases: TGTGCCAGCAGCGATCGACAGGGGTCGCCCCAGCATTTT.

The J gene is TRBJ2-3, the V gene TRBV27; TRBD2 aligns across 10 bases. Per the germline V gene, CDR1 is MNHEY and CDR2 is SMNVEV (reference sequence). This CDR3 has 15 residues. Trimming removed 5 bases from V and 1 base from J; junction bases left unmatched: 3. The CDR3 bases are TGTGCCAGCAGTATAGCGGGGGGTGGCACAGATACGCAGTATTTT. It yields the protein CASSIAGGGTDTQYF.

The genes are TRBV7-9 and TRBJ1-1; D is unclear. The CDR3 runs 16 residues. Germline CDR1 is SEHNR and CDR2 is FQNEAQ (reference sequence). Trimming pared 1 base from V and 1 base from J, leaving 13 bases between. The CDR3 reads CASSLVSGRRNTEAFF. CDR3 DNA sequence: TGTGCCAGCAGCTTAGTATCGGGCAGGAGGAACACTGAAGCTTTCTTT. The entire variable domain, with the rest obtained from reference TRBV7-9 and TRBJ1-1, is as follows: DTGVSQNPRHKITKRGQNVTFRCDPISEHNRLYWYRQTLGQGPEFLTYFQNEAQLEKSRLLSDRFSAERPKGSFSTLEIQRTEQGDSAMYLCASSLVSGRRNTEAFFGQGTRLTVV.

The gene calls are TRBV6-6 and TRBJ2-7, with 10 bases lining up with TRBD1. J gave up 7 bases and V 5 bases, and 11 bases lay outside the gene matches. CDR3 length: 15 residues. Germline V gene lookup returns CDR1 MNHNY and CDR2 SVGAGI (reference sequence). CDR3 sequence (DNA): TGTGCCAGCAGTCAAACCGGGACAGGGGTAGGGGAGCAGTACTTC. Translation gives CASSQTGTGVGEQYF.

The chain recombines TRBV28 with TRBJ2-6; D could derive from TRBD1 or TRBD2 (5 bases each). Germline V gene lookup returns CDR1 MDHEN and CDR2 SYDVKM. V was clipped by 3 bases and J by 2 bases, with 8 bases between them. The CDR3 has 15 amino acids. This chain's CDR3 is CASSFRGTGANVLTF. CDR3 nucleotides: TGTGCCAGCAGTTTTCGGGGCACTGGGGCCAACGTCCTGACTTTC.

CDR3 DNA: TGCGCCAGCAGCAGCGACAGGGTTGAGACCCAGTACTTC. As protein: CASSSDRVETQYF. The J gene is TRBJ2-5, the V gene TRBV5-1; 7 bases are shared with TRBD1. Germline CDR1 and CDR2: SGHRS and YFSETQ. V gave up 4 bases and J gave up 5 bases; unmatched junction bases: 5. CDR3 length equals 13 residues.

The chain links TRBV11-1 to TRBJ2-1; D is perhaps TRBD2 (6 bases). Germline values: CDR1 SGHAT, CDR2 FQDESV (reference sequence). Deletions cut 3 bases from V and 6 bases from J, with 9 bases between. This CDR3 region has 13 residues. CDR3 amino acids: CASSLGRTNEQFF. In DNA, the CDR3 is TGTGCCAGCAGCTTGGGGAGGACCAATGAGCAGTTCTTC.